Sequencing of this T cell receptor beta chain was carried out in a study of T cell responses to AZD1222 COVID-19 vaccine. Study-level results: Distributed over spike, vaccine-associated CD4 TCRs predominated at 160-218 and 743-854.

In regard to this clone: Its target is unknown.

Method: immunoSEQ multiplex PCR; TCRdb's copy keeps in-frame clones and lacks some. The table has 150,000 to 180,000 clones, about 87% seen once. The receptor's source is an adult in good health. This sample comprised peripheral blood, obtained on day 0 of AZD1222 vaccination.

DNA for the CDR3: TGTGCCAGCAGTACGGGACGGCGGAATTCACCCCTCCACTTT. It codes for CASSTGRRNSPLHF. The V gene is TRBV2, the J gene TRBJ1-6; tentatively, D is TRBD1 (5 bases). Deletions cut 5 bases from V and 7 bases from J, with 12 bases between. CDR3 size: 14 residues. CDR1 and CDR2 from the germline V gene are SNHLY and FYNNEI.